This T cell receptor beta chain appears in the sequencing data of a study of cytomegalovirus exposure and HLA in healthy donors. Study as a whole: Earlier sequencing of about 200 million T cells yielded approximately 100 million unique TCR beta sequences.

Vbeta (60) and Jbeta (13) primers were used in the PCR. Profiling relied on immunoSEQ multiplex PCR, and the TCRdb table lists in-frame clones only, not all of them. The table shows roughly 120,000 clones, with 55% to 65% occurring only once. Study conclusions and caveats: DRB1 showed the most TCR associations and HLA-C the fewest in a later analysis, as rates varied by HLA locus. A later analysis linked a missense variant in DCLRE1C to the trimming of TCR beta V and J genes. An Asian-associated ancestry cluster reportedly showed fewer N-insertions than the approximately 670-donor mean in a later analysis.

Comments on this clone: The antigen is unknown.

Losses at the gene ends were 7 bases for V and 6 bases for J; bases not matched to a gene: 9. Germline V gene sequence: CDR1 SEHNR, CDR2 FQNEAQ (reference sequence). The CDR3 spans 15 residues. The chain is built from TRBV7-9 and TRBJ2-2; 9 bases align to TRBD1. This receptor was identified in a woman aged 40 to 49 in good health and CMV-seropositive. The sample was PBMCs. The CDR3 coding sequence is TGTGCCAGCAACAAGGACAGGGGAAGGGCCGGGGAGCTGTTTTTT. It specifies CASNKDRGRAGELFF.